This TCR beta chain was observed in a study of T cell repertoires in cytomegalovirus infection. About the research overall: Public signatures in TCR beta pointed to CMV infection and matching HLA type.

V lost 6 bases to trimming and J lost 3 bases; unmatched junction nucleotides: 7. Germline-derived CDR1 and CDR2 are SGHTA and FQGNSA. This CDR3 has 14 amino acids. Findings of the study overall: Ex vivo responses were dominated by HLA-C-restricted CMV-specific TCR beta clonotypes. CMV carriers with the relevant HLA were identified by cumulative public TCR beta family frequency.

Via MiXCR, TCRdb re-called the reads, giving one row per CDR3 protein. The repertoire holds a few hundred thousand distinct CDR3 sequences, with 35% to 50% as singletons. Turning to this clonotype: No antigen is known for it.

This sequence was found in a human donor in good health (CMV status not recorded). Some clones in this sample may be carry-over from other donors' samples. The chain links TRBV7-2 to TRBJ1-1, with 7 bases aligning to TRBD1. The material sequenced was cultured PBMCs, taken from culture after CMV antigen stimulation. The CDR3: CASRGRQGHTEAFF. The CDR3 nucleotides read TGTGCCAGCAGGGGCCGACAGGGTCACACTGAAGCTTTCTTT.